What follows is one T cell receptor (beta chain) and its context. Its matching antigen is unknown. The data stem from a study of shared clonotypes between healthy human individuals. Sorted-subset replicate PCR reactions contained around 220 ng DNA, corresponding to approximately 30,000 T cell genomes. The method was immunoSEQ multiplex PCR; TCRdb's version includes in-frame clones alone and lacks a portion of them. The table includes roughly 2.4 million clones, under 97% detected once. V was cut by 6 bases and J by 2 bases, with 13 bases left in between. Germline CDR1 reads MNHNS; CDR2 reads SASEGT. The CDR3 totals 14 residues. Study results and caveats: Only blood samples were collected, and tissue repertoires likely differ.

The V gene is TRBV6-1, the J gene TRBJ2-5; D is ambiguous. The sequence was collected from a man aged 18 to 35 in good health. The material sequenced was naive CD4+ T cells sorted from blood. Subset noted: CD45RA+ positively selected. CDR3 protein: CASRPYLGQETQYF. The CDR3 nucleotides read TGTGCCAGCAGGCCATACCTCGGTCAAGAGACCCAGTACTTC.